This TCR beta chain was identified in a study of Ad26.COV2.S vaccination and SARS-CoV-2 variants. This CDR3 comprises 13 residues. V lost 7 bases, J lost 8 bases, and 5 bases stayed unmatched. The V gene's germline CDR1 is MNHEY and CDR2 SMNVEV (reference sequence). TCRdb's table, derived via immunoSEQ multiplex PCR, lists solely in-frame clones and lacks some. The data contain about 390,000 clones, less than 90% of them singletons. Described treatment: some 20 received Ad26.COV2.S at low or high dose, single or two shots; 5 received placebo; per-sample allocation not given. All samples were drawn on day 63, counting from the first vaccine or placebo injection.

The receptor's source is a person aged 18-65 years who received the Ad26.COV2.S COVID-19 vaccine or a placebo. The J gene is TRBJ2-1, the V gene TRBV27; 10 nucleotides line up with TRBD2. The source material was peripheral blood, sampled in a trial of Ad26.COV2.S vaccine versus placebo. The CDR3 is CASTLTSGYEQFF. CDR3 sequence (DNA): TGTGCCAGCACCCTGACTAGCGGGTATGAGCAGTTCTTC.